This T cell receptor beta chain comes out of a study of T cells in narcolepsy. Study-wide results and caveats: Comparing one patient's CSF and blood CD4+ clonotypes highlighted HCRT- and TRIB2-specific autoreactive clonotypes.

Clones were read by immunoSEQ multiplex PCR, and TCRdb kept only the in-frame ones, dropping some. The table lists fewer than 40,000 clones, roughly 80% of them singletons. V lost 0 bases to trimming and J lost 5 bases; unmatched junction nucleotides: 5. Germline CDR1 reads GTSNPN; CDR2 reads SVGIG (reference sequence). This CDR3 region has 14 residues. As regards this clone: Its antigen is not known.

The chain combines TRBV30 with TRBJ2-5; TRBD2 matches at 8 bases. This TCR derives from a human donor with narcolepsy. Sequencing input: CD45RA- memory CD4+ T cells from PBMCs. The CDR3: CAWSVGSSGETQYF. The CDR3 region has the DNA TGTGCCTGGAGTGTAGGGTCTAGCGGGGAGACCCAGTACTTC.